This T cell receptor beta chain stems from a study of blood T cell repertoires in COVID-19. The CDR3 is made up of 13 amino acids. Germline V gene sequence: CDR1 SNHLY, CDR2 FYNNEI. V gave up 7 bases and J gave up 10 bases; unmatched junction bases: 10. In the original processing: Estimates of nucleated cell counts were drawn from the amplification of reference gene primers. The method was immunoSEQ multiplex PCR; TCRdb's version includes in-frame clones alone and lacks a portion of them. V, J and clone size reflect that table, while D and trimming were determined from the DNA. The data show 150,000 to 200,000 clones, about nine tenths seen once.

Source material: peripheral blood. The J gene is TRBJ1-1, the V gene TRBV2; TRBD1 aligns across 9 bases. The clonotype comes from a man aged 65-85 years with active or convalescent COVID-19. CDR3 protein: CASTVTGGGPAFF. The CDR3 DNA is TGTGCCAGCACCGTGACAGGGGGTGGGCCAGCTTTCTTT.